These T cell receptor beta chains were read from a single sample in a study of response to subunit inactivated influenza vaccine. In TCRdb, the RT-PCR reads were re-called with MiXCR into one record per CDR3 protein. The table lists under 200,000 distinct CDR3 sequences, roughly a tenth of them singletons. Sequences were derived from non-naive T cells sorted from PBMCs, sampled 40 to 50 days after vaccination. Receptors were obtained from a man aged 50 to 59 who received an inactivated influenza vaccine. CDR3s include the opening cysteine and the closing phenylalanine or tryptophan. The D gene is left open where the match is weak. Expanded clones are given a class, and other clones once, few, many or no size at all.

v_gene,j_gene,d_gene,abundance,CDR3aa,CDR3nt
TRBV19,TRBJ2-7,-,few,CASSPSGGTVAYEQYF,TGTGCCAGTAGTCCCTCCGGAGGGACGGTCGCCTACGAGCAGTACTTC
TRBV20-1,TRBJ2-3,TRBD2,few,CSVQRREHPDTQYF,TGCAGTGTTCAGCGGCGGGAGCACCCCGATACGCAGTATTTT
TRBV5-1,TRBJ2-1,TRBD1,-,CASSPDRGEQFF,TGCGCCAGCAGCCCCGACAGGGGAGAGCAGTTCTTC
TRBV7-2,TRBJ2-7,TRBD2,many,CASSFSGVHEQYF,TGTGCCAGCAGCTTTAGCGGGGTCCACGAGCAGTACTTC
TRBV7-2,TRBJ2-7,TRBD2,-,CASSIAGEVYEQYF,TGTGCCAGCAGCATAGCGGGAGAAGTCTACGAGCAGTACTTC
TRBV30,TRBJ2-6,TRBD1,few,CAWSLTGPLSGANVLTF,TGTGCCTGGAGTCTGACAGGGCCCCTCTCTGGGGCCAACGTCCTGACTTTC
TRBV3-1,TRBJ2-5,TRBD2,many,CASSQVAGGKTQYF,TGTGCCAGCAGCCAAGTAGCGGGGGGAAAGACCCAGTACTTC
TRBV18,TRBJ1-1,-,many,CANSRDPNTEAFF,TGTGCCAATAGCAGGGACCCGAACACTGAAGCTTTCTTT
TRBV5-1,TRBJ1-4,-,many,CASSTTGPTNEKLFF,TGCGCCAGCAGCACGACAGGACCAACTAATGAAAAACTGTTTTTT
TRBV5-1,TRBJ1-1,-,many,CASSSPGNTEAFF,TGCGCCAGCAGTTCCCCTGGGAACACTGAAGCTTTCTTT
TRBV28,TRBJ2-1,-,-,CASSTTGFTYEQFF,TGTGCCAGCAGTACCACGGGTTTTACCTACGAGCAGTTCTTC
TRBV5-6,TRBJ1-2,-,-,CASSPMGGEGYTF,TGTGCCAGCAGCCCGATGGGGGGCGAGGGCTACACCTTC
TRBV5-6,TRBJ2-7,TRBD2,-,CASSRYLAGDSYEQYF,TGTGCCAGCAGCCGTTACTTAGCGGGGGACTCCTACGAGCAGTACTTC
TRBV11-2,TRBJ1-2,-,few,CASSLPWTGGYTF,TGTGCCAGCAGCTTACCCTGGACGGGGGGCTACACCTTC
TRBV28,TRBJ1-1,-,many,CASSRPARGGTEAFF,TGTGCCAGCAGTCGTCCCGCCAGGGGAGGCACTGAAGCTTTCTTT
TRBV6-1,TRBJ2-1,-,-,CASNQTPTSYNEQFF,TGTGCCAGCAACCAAACTCCTACTTCCTACAATGAGCAGTTCTTC
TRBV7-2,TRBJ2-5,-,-,CASSFQQGRETQYF,TGTGCCAGCAGCTTTCAACAGGGCCGGGAGACCCAGTACTTC
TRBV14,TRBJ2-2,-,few,CASSQEKAGELFF,TGTGCCAGCAGCCAAGAGAAGGCCGGGGAGCTGTTTTTT
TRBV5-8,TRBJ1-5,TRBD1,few,CASRGQGRNSNQPQHF,TGTGCCAGCAGGGGACAGGGACGGAATAGCAATCAGCCCCAGCATTTT
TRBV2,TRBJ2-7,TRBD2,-,CASSELGRYYEQYF,TGTGCCAGCAGTGAACTCGGGAGGTACTACGAGCAGTACTTC